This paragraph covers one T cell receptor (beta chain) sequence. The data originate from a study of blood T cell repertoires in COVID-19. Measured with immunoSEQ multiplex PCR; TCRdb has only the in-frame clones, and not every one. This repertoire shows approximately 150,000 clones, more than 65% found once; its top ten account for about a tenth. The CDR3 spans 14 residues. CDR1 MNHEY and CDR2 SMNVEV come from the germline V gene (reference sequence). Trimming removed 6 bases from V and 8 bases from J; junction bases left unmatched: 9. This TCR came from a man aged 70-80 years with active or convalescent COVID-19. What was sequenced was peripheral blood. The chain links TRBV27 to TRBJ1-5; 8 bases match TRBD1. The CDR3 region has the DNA TGTGCCAGCAGCTTCCGGACAGGGTCGGAGCCCCAGCATTTT. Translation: CASSFRTGSEPQHF.